Listed here are 12 T cell receptor beta chains from one sample, sequenced in a study of cytomegalovirus exposure and HLA in healthy donors. PCR involved 60 Vbeta and 13 Jbeta primers. Libraries were prepared by immunoSEQ multiplex PCR; TCRdb keeps only in-frame clonotypes and omits some of them. The data hold 150,000 or so clones, with roughly 80% observed a single time. Sequencing was done on a sample of PBMCs. Receptors were obtained from a man between 18 and 35 years old in good health and CMV-seropositive.

V is TRBV30 and J is TRBJ2-5; 9 positions match TRBD2. The CDR3 extends over 17 amino acids. Germline CDR1 reads GTSNPN; CDR2 reads SVGIG (reference sequence). V lost 0 bases to trimming and J lost 6 bases; unmatched junction nucleotides: 14. CDR3 protein: CAWSVEIRAGGDKTQYF. DNA of the CDR3: TGTGCCTGGAGTGTAGAAATCCGGGCGGGAGGGGATAAGACCCAGTACTTC.

Only a few counts were recorded for this clone. The CDR3 nucleotides read TGTGCCAGCTCACAGGACAGGGACACAGATACGCAGTATTTT. Protein product: CASSQDRDTDTQYF. The V gene is TRBV18, the J gene TRBJ2-3; TRBD1 aligns across 8 bases. J gave up 2 bases and V 4 bases, and 2 bases lay outside the gene matches. Germline V gene lookup returns CDR1 KGHSH and CDR2 LQKENI. This CDR3 contains 14 residues.

The genes are TRBV28 and TRBJ2-1; 14 bases match TRBD2. With V trimmed by 5 bases and J by 8 bases, 5 bases remained unmatched. The CDR3 contains 15 residues. Germline loops: CDR1 MDHEN, CDR2 SYDVKM. CDR3 sequence (DNA): TGTGCCAGCAGTACCGGGACTAGCGGGAGAGATGAGCAGTTCTTC. Translation: CASSTGTSGRDEQFF.

This chain links TRBV9 with TRBJ2-1; a weak D match, TRBD1 (6 bases). The length of the CDR3 is 16 residues. Germline lookup yields CDR1 SGDLS and CDR2 YYNGEE. V dropped 4 bases and J dropped 0 bases, with 14 bases sitting between them. The CDR3 sequence: CASSNLEQGSYNEQFF. Written as DNA, the CDR3 is TGTGCCAGCAGCAACCTCGAACAGGGCTCCTACAATGAGCAGTTCTTC.

V is TRBV25-1 and J is TRBJ1-1; the D is unclear. Trimming pared 2 bases from V and 7 bases from J, leaving 8 bases between. The CDR3 runs to 12 residues. CDR1 and CDR2 from the germline V gene are MGHDK and SYGVNS. The CDR3 region has the DNA TGTGCCAGCAGTGAAGGGAGAGATGAAGCTTTCTTT. This translates into CASSEGRDEAFF. Full variable domain (missing parts from reference TRBV25-1 and TRBJ1-1): EADIYQTPRYLVIGTGKKITLECSQTMGHDKMYWYQQDPGMELHLIHYSYGVNSTEKGDLSSESTVSRIRTEHFPLTLESARPSHTSQYLCASSEGRDEAFFGQGTRLTVV.

The V gene is TRBV2, the J gene TRBJ1-1; the D gene is possibly TRBD1 (6 bases). This CDR3 spans 15 amino acids. The germline CDR1 and CDR2 sequences are SNHLY and FYNNEI. V was clipped by 3 bases and J by 0 bases, with 11 bases between them. This chain's CDR3 is CASSDTGHMNTEAFF. As DNA, the CDR3 is TGTGCCAGCAGTGATACGGGACACATGAACACTGAAGCTTTCTTT.

This chain links TRBV5-1 with TRBJ1-3, with D perhaps TRBD1 (5 bases). Germline V gene sequence: CDR1 SGHRS, CDR2 YFSETQ. The CDR3 totals 15 residues. V gave up 5 bases and J gave up 0 bases, with 12 bases separating them. Here the CDR3 reads CASSSGESSGNTIYF. The CDR3 DNA reads as TGCGCCAGCAGTTCGGGGGAGTCCTCTGGAAACACCATATATTTT.

The chain carries TRBV4-1 and TRBJ1-4, with D maybe TRBD1 (5 bases). V lost 5 bases and J 8 bases, leaving 12 bases between the germline ends. This CDR3 has 13 residues. The germline gives CDR1 MGHRA, CDR2 YSYEKL. The CDR3 nucleotides are TGCGCCAGCAGCTCACAAGGGGTAGAAAAACTGTTTTTT. It encodes CASSSQGVEKLFF.

This clone was picked up a small number of times. V usage is TRBV28 and J usage is TRBJ2-7, with 9 bases fitting TRBD1. The trim removed 6 bases at V and 3 bases at J, leaving 21 bases unmatched. Germline CDR1 MDHEN, CDR2 SYDVKM. The CDR3 is 19 residues long. The CDR3 loop reads CASSSLGTGIQTSIYEQYF. For the CDR3, the DNA is TGTGCCAGCAGCTCGTTGGGGACAGGGATACAAACTTCCATCTACGAGCAGTACTTC.

The rearrangement joins TRBV2 to TRBJ1-1; 7 bases line up with TRBD1. Germline loops: CDR1 SNHLY, CDR2 FYNNEI. J was trimmed by 0 bases and V by 3 bases; bases with no gene match: 4. This CDR3 spans 15 amino acids. This CDR3 is CASSDPDRVNTEAFF. DNA of the CDR3: TGTGCCAGCAGTGACCCTGACAGGGTGAACACTGAAGCTTTCTTT.

V usage is TRBV7-9 and J usage is TRBJ2-1, with 7 bases fitting TRBD2. Germline trimming cut 3 bases from V and 2 bases from J; bases unmatched to any gene: 7. The CDR3 totals 16 residues. CDR1 is SEHNR and CDR2 is FQNEAQ in the germline V gene (reference sequence). CDR3 in amino acids: CASSLGLADTYNEQFF. The CDR3 nucleotides read TGTGCCAGCAGCTTGGGGCTAGCGGACACCTACAATGAGCAGTTCTTC.

For the CDR3, the DNA is TGTGCCAGCTCACCGACTATGAACACTGAAGCTTTCTTT. Amino acids: CASSPTMNTEAFF. The chain employs TRBV18 and TRBJ1-1; D is undetermined. The CDR3 sequence is 13 residues long. Trimming removed 3 bases from V and 0 bases from J, with 5 bases in between. Germline V lookup: CDR1 KGHSH, CDR2 LQKENI.